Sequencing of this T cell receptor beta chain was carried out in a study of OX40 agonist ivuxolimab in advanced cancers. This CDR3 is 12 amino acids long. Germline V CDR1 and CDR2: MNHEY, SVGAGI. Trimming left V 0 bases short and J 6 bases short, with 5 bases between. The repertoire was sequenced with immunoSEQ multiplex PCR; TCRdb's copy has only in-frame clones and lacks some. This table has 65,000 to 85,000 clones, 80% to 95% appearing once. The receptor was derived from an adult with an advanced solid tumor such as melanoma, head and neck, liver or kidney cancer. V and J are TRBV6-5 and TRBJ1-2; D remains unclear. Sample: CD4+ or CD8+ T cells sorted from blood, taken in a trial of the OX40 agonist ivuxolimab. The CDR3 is CASSYSANGYTF. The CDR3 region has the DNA TGTGCCAGCAGTTACTCAGCGAATGGCTACACCTTC.